Reported below is one T cell receptor (beta chain). The sample is drawn from a study of blood T cell repertoires in COVID-19. Across the whole study: The United States, Italy and Spain supplied acute and convalescent COVID-19 samples. From T cells, B-cell-depleted T cells, or PBMCs came the material, which was cDNA or gDNA.

Per the study methods: Nucleated cell counts were estimated from reference gene primer amplification. Libraries were prepared by immunoSEQ multiplex PCR; TCRdb keeps only in-frame clonotypes and omits some of them. The V and J calls and the clone size are those of that table, but D and trimming were determined from the DNA. Here the sample spans roughly 45,000 clones, roughly 80% being singletons. Trimming took 5 bases from V and 3 from J, leaving 16 bases between them. The CDR3 contains 15 residues. CDR1 MNHEY and CDR2 SVGAGI come from the germline V gene. This chain connects TRBV6-5 to TRBJ1-2; no firm D call. The receptor was derived from a man aged 50 to 60 with active COVID-19. The sample consisted of peripheral blood. The CDR3 DNA is TGTGCCAGCAGTCCGGAAAACTGGGCTTACTATGGCTACACCTTC. Its translation: CASSPENWAYYGYTF.